A selection of T cell receptor beta chains follows, all from one sample in a study of T cell responses to AZD1222 COVID-19 vaccine. This table comes from immunoSEQ multiplex PCR, and its TCRdb copy is limited to in-frame clones, with some not included. The table has roughly 200,000 clones, about 89% seen once. Sequences were derived from peripheral blood, sampled 28 days after the second AZD1222 dose. These receptors were obtained from an adult who received the AZD1222 COVID-19 vaccine. CDR3s include the opening cysteine and the closing phenylalanine or tryptophan.

J gene	V gene	CDR3 protein
TRBJ1-5	TRBV10-2	CASSESRAGYSNQPQHF
TRBJ1-1	TRBV19	CASRKNTEAFF
TRBJ2-7	TRBV6-2/TRBV6-3	CASSYRARPSYEQYF
TRBJ2-1	TRBV2	CASSRLAVSYNEQFF
TRBJ2-2	TRBV7-2	CASSLSTNTGELFF
TRBJ2-3	TRBV6-5	CASSWLAGADDTQYF
TRBJ2-3	TRBV6-1	CASSEATGGADTQYF
TRBJ1-4	TRBV19	CASSAGLAGEKLFF
TRBJ1-6	TRBV27	CASSLSGAVGSPLHF
TRBJ2-7	TRBV2	CASRGQEYEQYF
TRBJ2-3	TRBV11-3	CASSLRGGLRDTQYF
TRBJ2-1	TRBV24-1	CATSDFLGGAYNEQFF
TRBJ1-5	TRBV6-6	CASSTTGNQPQHF
TRBJ2-5	TRBV5-1	CASGTSSQSKETQYF
TRBJ1-1	TRBV7-9	CASSPLGGITEAFF
TRBJ1-2	TRBV19	CASSWELNYGYTF
TRBJ1-4	TRBV28	CASNPTGFTNEKLFF
TRBJ1-6	TRBV4-2	CASSLGRDRVSPLHF
TRBJ2-7	TRBV10-2	CASSGGGTLSSYEQYF
TRBJ1-5	TRBV6-5	CASSFGDRYSNQPQHF
TRBJ2-5	TRBV7-2	CASSLGWVQETQYF
TRBJ2-1	TRBV7-9	CASRGEALFYEQFF
TRBJ1-2	TRBV18	CASSPPAEYGYTF
TRBJ2-5	TRBV5-1	CASSPTGGRETQYF
TRBJ1-3	TRBV7-2	CASSLPGTVGNTIYF
TRBJ2-1	TRBV24-1	CATSDSPGQGRQEQFF
TRBJ2-1	TRBV7-2	CASSARDNEQFF
TRBJ1-2	TRBV19	CASRNRGANYGYTF
TRBJ1-4	TRBV4-1	CASSQADNEKLFF
TRBJ2-7	TRBV27	CASSLKARSEQYF
TRBJ1-2	TRBV12-3/TRBV12-4	CASSPGTPYGYTF
TRBJ2-5	TRBV19	CASSITGLVETQYF
TRBJ1-2	TRBV9	CASSSRQGAPAF
TRBJ2-7	TRBV18	CASSHTPLRDSYEQYF
TRBJ2-1	TRBV28	CASRGSYNEQFF
TRBJ1-2	TRBV6-2/TRBV6-3	CASSLNLPQIYGYTF
TRBJ2-1	TRBV2	CASSRGLAGNHEQFF
TRBJ1-2	TRBV18	CASSLGESHTF
TRBJ2-1	TRBV28	CASSYSYNEQFF
TRBJ2-1	TRBV27	CASRYRGLAGDPSSYNEQFF
TRBJ1-4	TRBV28	CASSLWDRTTNEKLFF
TRBJ2-7	TRBV11-2	CASSLLASYEQYF
TRBJ1-3	TRBV5-6	CASSSVRTTGIDTIYF
TRBJ1-2	TRBV3-1/TRBV3-2	CASSQGYGALTF
TRBJ2-1	TRBV10-3	CAISEDDGDEQFF
TRBJ2-1	TRBV7-9	CASGTYRVGNEQFF
TRBJ1-1	TRBV28	CASTDTLNTEAFF
TRBJ2-7	TRBV18	CASSILAGVHEQYF
TRBJ2-4	TRBV19	CASSIGTSGTIAKNIQYF
TRBJ1-2	TRBV28	CASRRQGAEGYTF
TRBJ2-7	TRBV7-3	CASSLGGTVYEQYF
TRBJ2-1	TRBV5-1	CASSLVAGPYNEQFF
TRBJ2-7	TRBV10-3	CAISAAEGSGGSYEQYF
TRBJ2-7	TRBV28	CASSPRTGWAVNEQYF
TRBJ2-1	TRBV29-1	CSGGGGMTSYNEQFF
TRBJ2-3	TRBV5-8	CASSPLTEDTQYF
TRBJ1-1	TRBV25-1	CASSVGTEAFF
TRBJ2-1	TRBV11-3	CASSFPSQDFTYNEQFF
TRBJ2-1	TRBV28	CASSKLLAGLSYNEQFF